This T cell receptor (beta chain) was obtained from a study of blood T cell repertoires in COVID-19. Study overall: Researchers got acute and convalescent COVID-19 samples from the United States, Italy and Spain. In each case, the material was cDNA or gDNA derived from T cells, B-cell-depleted T cells, or PBMCs.

In the source study's methods: Amplified reference gene primers provided the basis for estimating nucleated cell counts. Profiling relied on immunoSEQ multiplex PCR, and the TCRdb table lists in-frame clones only, not all of them. V and J calls and clone size are those listed in that table; D and trimming were worked out from the DNA. In the table there are roughly 260,000 clones, roughly nine tenths of which are singletons. This CDR3 spans 14 amino acids. The germline CDR1 and CDR2 sequences are LNHNV and YYDKDF (reference sequence). V lost 0 bases to trimming and J lost 1 base, with 6 bases between them. Study members were between 18 and 89 years old and lived in approximately 25 US regions.

The chain recombines TRBV15 with TRBJ1-2; D gene unclear. Material for sequencing was PBMCs or T cells enriched from blood (not recorded which). This clonotype was obtained from a woman aged 25-40 years with acute COVID-19. CDR3 sequence: CATSRERDNYGYTF. CDR3 nucleotide sequence: TGTGCCACCAGCAGAGAGCGGGATAACTATGGCTACACCTTC.